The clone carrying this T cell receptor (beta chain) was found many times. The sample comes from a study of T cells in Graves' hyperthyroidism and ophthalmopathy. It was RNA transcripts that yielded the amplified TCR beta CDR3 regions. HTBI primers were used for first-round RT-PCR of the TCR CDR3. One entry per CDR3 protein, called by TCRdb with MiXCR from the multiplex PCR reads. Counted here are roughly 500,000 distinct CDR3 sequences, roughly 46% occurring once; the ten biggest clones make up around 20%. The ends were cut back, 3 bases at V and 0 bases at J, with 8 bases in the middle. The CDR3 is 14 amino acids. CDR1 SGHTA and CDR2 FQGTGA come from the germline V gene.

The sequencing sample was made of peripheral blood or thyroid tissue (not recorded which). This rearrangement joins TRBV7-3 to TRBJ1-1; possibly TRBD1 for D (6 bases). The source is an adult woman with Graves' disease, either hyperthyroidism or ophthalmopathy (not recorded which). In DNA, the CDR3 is TGTGCCAGCAGCTTTAGGACAGTGAACACTGAAGCTTTCTTT. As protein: CASSFRTVNTEAFF. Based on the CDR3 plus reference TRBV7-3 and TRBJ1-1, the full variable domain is GAGVSQTPSNKVTEKGKYVELRCDPISGHTALYWYRQSLGQGPEFLIYFQGTGAADDSGLPNDRFFAVRPEGSVSTLKIQRTERGDSAVYLCASSFRTVNTEAFFGQGTRLTVV.